This TCR beta chain is drawn from a study of blood T cell repertoires in COVID-19. Overall study context: The study drew acute and convalescent COVID-19 samples from the United States, Italy and Spain. PBMCs, B-cell-depleted T cells, or T cells provided the cDNA or gDNA that made up the material.

Trimming took 5 bases from V and 1 from J; bases not matched to a gene: 6. This CDR3 has 16 amino acids. Germline V gene lookup returns CDR1 MDHEN and CDR2 SYDVKM. Clinical history reported by participants formed the basis on which cohorts were assigned. Cohort 3 recovered donors had two negative PCRs, clearance, or symptom resolution. TCRdb's table, derived via immunoSEQ multiplex PCR, lists solely in-frame clones and lacks some. The sample shows about 330,000 clones, over 70% of them seen only once. V and J are TRBV28 and TRBJ2-1; 9 positions match TRBD2. The TCR sequence derives from a man under 40 who had recovered from COVID-19. The specimen was PBMCs or T cells enriched from blood (not recorded which). CDR3 sequence reads: CASSLLAGGSYNEQFF. The CDR3 nucleotides read TGTGCCAGCAGTCTTCTGGCGGGGGGGTCCTACAATGAGCAGTTCTTC.